This TCR beta chain is from a study of control samples from healthy donors and cancer patients. Measured with immunoSEQ multiplex PCR; TCRdb has only the in-frame clones, and not every one. The top ten hold less than 2.5% of the sample, which has about 52,000 clones, 95% seen once. Germline V gene lookup returns CDR1 SGHRS and CDR2 YFSETQ. The length of the CDR3 is 16 residues. Trimming cost V 4 bases and J 0 bases, with 14 bases left between them. The chain uses TRBV5-1 and TRBJ2-1, with D possibly TRBD2 on 6 matching bases. The TCR was taken from a man aged 25 to 40 in good health. Sequencing used blood. The chain's CDR3 is CASSPRAGSSYNEQFF. DNA for the CDR3: TGCGCCAGCAGCCCAAGGGCCGGGAGCTCCTACAATGAGCAGTTCTTC.